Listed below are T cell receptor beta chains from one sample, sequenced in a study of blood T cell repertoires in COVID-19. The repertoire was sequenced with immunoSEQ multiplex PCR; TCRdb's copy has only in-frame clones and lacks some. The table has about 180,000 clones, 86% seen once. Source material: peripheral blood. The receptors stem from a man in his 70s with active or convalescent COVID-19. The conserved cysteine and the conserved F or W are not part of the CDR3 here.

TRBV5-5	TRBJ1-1	ASSLAGTEKKAF
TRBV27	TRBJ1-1	ASRKTGVGIGAF
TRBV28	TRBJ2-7	ASSLSTSGSYEQY
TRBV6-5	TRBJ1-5	ASRTDSSTYQPQH
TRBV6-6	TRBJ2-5	ASKRGETQY
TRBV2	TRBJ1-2	ASTIGYGYT
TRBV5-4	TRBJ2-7	ASSTRTGRSSYEQY
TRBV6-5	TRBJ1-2	ASSSWGEKDGYT
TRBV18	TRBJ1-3	ASSPPGTGAGNTIY
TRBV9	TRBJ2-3	ASSVEGLAGSTDTQY
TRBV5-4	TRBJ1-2	ASSSPGRGQGYT